The clone carrying this T cell receptor (beta chain) was picked up a small number of times. The antigen is unknown. The sample comes from a study of T-cell memory formation after mild COVID-19. Study in general: Clusters of TCRs were largely donor specific.

The CDR3 runs to 17 residues. Germline V gives CDR1 SGHRS, CDR2 YFSETQ. After removal of 0 bases from V and 4 bases from J, the junction contained 7 bases not matched to a gene. The study's findings and limits: Whereas later expanders leaned CD4+, clones contracting day 15 to 85 showed a balanced CD4/CD8 makeup. Memory cells collected pre-infection included some clones that later responded, suggesting cross-reactive memory joined. CD4+ clones that contracted lay mainly in CM and EM; CD8+ ones lay in EMRA.

One entry per CDR3 protein results from TCRdb running MiXCR on the 5' RACE reads. The sample yields some 65,000 distinct CDR3 sequences, roughly 17% seen once. Input material: PBMCs or a T cell subset sorted from them (not recorded which). This sequence joins TRBV5-1 and TRBJ2-4; 10 bases align to TRBD2. This clonotype was obtained from an adult woman who had mild COVID-19 (a few samples of this study predate the infection). Cell type and time point are not known. The CDR3 DNA is TGCGCCAGCAGCTTGGTTTGGGCTAGCGGGAGTAAAAACATTCAGTACTTC. Protein sequence: CASSLVWASGSKNIQYF. The full variable domain, its missing parts supplied by reference TRBV5-1 and TRBJ2-4, is KAGVTQTPRYLIKTRGQQVTLSCSPISGHRSVSWYQQTPGQGLQFLFEYFSETQRNKGNFPGRFSGRQFSNSRSEMNVSTLELGDSALYLCASSLVWASGSKNIQYFGAGTRLSVL.